The rows below give T cell receptor beta chains drawn from one sample of a study of T cells in Graves' hyperthyroidism and ophthalmopathy. MiXCR was run by TCRdb on the multiplex PCR reads, yielding one entry per CDR3 protein. The table has about 600,000 distinct CDR3 sequences, more than 13% seen once. The sequencing input was blood. The receptors here all came from a woman aged 18-29 years with Graves' ophthalmopathy. The CDR3 runs from the conserved cysteine through the conserved F or W. Each record gives: V gene, D gene, clone size, J gene, CDR3 DNA, CDR3 protein. A D gene is named only where the DNA matches it firmly. Expanded clones get a size class; other rows say once, few or many, or leave the size out.

v_call: TRBV5-6
d_call: -
clone_size: few
j_call: TRBJ2-2
cdr3_nt: TGTGCCACCAGTCTGTTAGCGAACAGGGTTGTGGCCGGGGAGCTGTTTTTT
cdr3_aa: CATSLLANRVVAGELFF

v_call: TRBV11-3
d_call: -
clone_size: many
j_call: TRBJ1-1
cdr3_nt: TGTGCCAGCAGCACCGTACGGAACACTGAAGCTTTCTTT
cdr3_aa: CASSTVRNTEAFF

v_call: TRBV20-1
d_call: TRBD2
clone_size: many
j_call: TRBJ2-7
cdr3_nt: TGCAGTGCTAGAGATTCCTTCTATCTAGCGGGAGGCTACGAGCAGTACTTC
cdr3_aa: CSARDSFYLAGGYEQYF

v_call: TRBV2
d_call: -
clone_size: -
j_call: TRBJ2-6
cdr3_nt: TGTGCCAGCAGTGAAGAGACACCTGGGGCCAACGTCCTGACTTTC
cdr3_aa: CASSEETPGANVLTF

v_call: TRBV6-2/TRBV6-3
d_call: -
clone_size: few
j_call: TRBJ2-2
cdr3_nt: TGTGCCAGCAGCTGGCAGCGAGCCGGGGAGCTGTTTTTT
cdr3_aa: CASSWQRAGELFF

v_call: TRBV18
d_call: -
clone_size: few
j_call: TRBJ1-5
cdr3_nt: TGTGCCAGCTCACCGTCTAATAGCAATCAGCCCCAGCATTTT
cdr3_aa: CASSPSNSNQPQHF

v_call: TRBV4-1
d_call: -
clone_size: few
j_call: TRBJ1-5
cdr3_nt: TGCGCCAGCAGCCAAAGGTTCATCTATAGCAATCAGCCCCAGCATTTT
cdr3_aa: CASSQRFIYSNQPQHF

v_call: TRBV14
d_call: -
clone_size: -
j_call: TRBJ2-1
cdr3_nt: TGTGCCAGCAGCACGTGGGGCCCAGCTTACAATGAGCGGTTCTTC
cdr3_aa: CASSTWGPAYNERFF

v_call: TRBV5-8
d_call: TRBD2
clone_size: once
j_call: TRBJ2-1
cdr3_nt: TGTGCCAGCAGGCATCGTAGCGGGAGCTCCTACAATGAGCAGTTCTTC
cdr3_aa: CASRHRSGSSYNEQFF

v_call: TRBV6-1
d_call: -
clone_size: many
j_call: TRBJ1-5
cdr3_nt: TGTGCCAGCAGTTCTCACCAGACAGGCCCCCGGGGTCAGCCCCAGCATTTT
cdr3_aa: CASSSHQTGPRGQPQHF

v_call: TRBV11-3
d_call: -
clone_size: many
j_call: TRBJ1-1
cdr3_nt: TGTGCCAGCAGCGATGGGGGGGGACTCTTGAACACTGAAGCTTTCTTT
cdr3_aa: CASSDGGGLLNTEAFF

v_call: TRBV9
d_call: -
clone_size: few
j_call: TRBJ2-7
cdr3_nt: TGTGCCAGCAGCACGCGGGACTCCGAGCAGTACTTC
cdr3_aa: CASSTRDSEQYF

v_call: TRBV24-1
d_call: -
clone_size: -
j_call: TRBJ2-5
cdr3_nt: TGTGCCACCAGTGATTTGGGACAGGGAGGGCAAGAGACCCAGTACTTC
cdr3_aa: CATSDLGQGGQETQYF

v_call: TRBV13
d_call: -
clone_size: few
j_call: TRBJ1-6
cdr3_nt: TGTGCCAGCAGCTTAGCCACAGTCCTTGGATCACCCCTCCACTTT
cdr3_aa: CASSLATVLGSPLHF

v_call: TRBV13
d_call: -
clone_size: few
j_call: TRBJ2-3
cdr3_nt: TGTGCCAGCAGTTCCGGGACTTCTTCAGATACGCAGTATTTT
cdr3_aa: CASSSGTSSDTQYF

v_call: TRBV6-1
d_call: -
clone_size: many
j_call: TRBJ1-5
cdr3_nt: TGTGCCAGCAGTGAAAAGAACCCCTATAGCAATCAGCCCCAGCATTTT
cdr3_aa: CASSEKNPYSNQPQHF

v_call: TRBV28
d_call: -
clone_size: many
j_call: TRBJ2-1
cdr3_nt: TGTGCCAGCACTCTAGGGACTCGCTCCTACAATGAGCAGTTCTTC
cdr3_aa: CASTLGTRSYNEQFF

v_call: TRBV11-3
d_call: -
clone_size: many
j_call: TRBJ2-7
cdr3_nt: TGTGCCAGCAGCTTCCTTAGTCAGCAGTACTTC
cdr3_aa: CASSFLSQQYF

v_call: TRBV24-1
d_call: TRBD1
clone_size: many
j_call: TRBJ1-1
cdr3_nt: TGTGCCACCAGACGGACAGGGGGCTTGGAAACTGAAGCTTTCTTT
cdr3_aa: CATRRTGGLETEAFF

v_call: TRBV18
d_call: -
clone_size: many
j_call: TRBJ1-2
cdr3_nt: TGTGCCAGCTCACCACCGGCCAGAGCTAACTATGGCTACACCTTC
cdr3_aa: CASSPPARANYGYTF

v_call: TRBV6-6
d_call: -
clone_size: many
j_call: TRBJ1-2
cdr3_nt: TGTGCCAGCAGTTATGCTAATCGTAACTATGGCTACACCTTC
cdr3_aa: CASSYANRNYGYTF

v_call: TRBV6-1
d_call: -
clone_size: few
j_call: TRBJ1-5
cdr3_nt: TGTGCCAGCAGCCCACATAGCAATCAGCCCCAGCATTTT
cdr3_aa: CASSPHSNQPQHF

v_call: TRBV30
d_call: TRBD2
clone_size: -
j_call: TRBJ2-7
cdr3_nt: TGTGCCTGGGGTGAGGCGGGAGGGCCCTACGAGCAGTACTTC
cdr3_aa: CAWGEAGGPYEQYF

v_call: TRBV7-9
d_call: TRBD2
clone_size: -
j_call: TRBJ2-4
cdr3_nt: TGTGCCAGCAGCTTGTACGGCGGGACTATATCCAAAAACATTCAGTACTTC
cdr3_aa: CASSLYGGTISKNIQYF

v_call: TRBV13
d_call: TRBD1
clone_size: many
j_call: TRBJ2-7
cdr3_nt: TGTGCCAGCCCCCGGACAGGGCCCTACGAGCAGTACTTC
cdr3_aa: CASPRTGPYEQYF

v_call: TRBV11-2
d_call: TRBD1
clone_size: many
j_call: TRBJ2-1
cdr3_nt: TGTGCCAGCAGCCGATCCTGGACAGGGACCTACAATGAGCAGTTCTTC
cdr3_aa: CASSRSWTGTYNEQFF

v_call: TRBV9
d_call: TRBD1
clone_size: few
j_call: TRBJ1-2
cdr3_nt: TGTGCCAGCAGCTACTTTAGGGACAGGGCCCGAAGGAACTATGGCTACACCTTC
cdr3_aa: CASSYFRDRARRNYGYTF

v_call: TRBV3-1
d_call: TRBD2
clone_size: many
j_call: TRBJ2-1
cdr3_nt: TGTGCCAGCAGCCAAGACTTCGGGAGGGCCCCGGATGAGCAGTTCTTC
cdr3_aa: CASSQDFGRAPDEQFF

v_call: TRBV29-1
d_call: -
clone_size: few
j_call: TRBJ1-3
cdr3_nt: TGCAGCGTTGCGAGGGACGGGGACACCATATATTTT
cdr3_aa: CSVARDGDTIYF

v_call: TRBV27
d_call: TRBD2
clone_size: many
j_call: TRBJ2-1
cdr3_nt: TGTGCCAGCAGTTTCGGGACTAGCGGTGGGAATGAGCAGTTCTTC
cdr3_aa: CASSFGTSGGNEQFF

v_call: TRBV7-2
d_call: TRBD2
clone_size: many
j_call: TRBJ2-1
cdr3_nt: TGTGCCAGCAGCTTAGGGCTAGCGGTCTACAATGAGCAGTTCTTC
cdr3_aa: CASSLGLAVYNEQFF

v_call: TRBV28
d_call: -
clone_size: many
j_call: TRBJ2-1
cdr3_nt: TGTGCCAGCAGCCCCGCCCGTACCCTTTTCTTGTACAATGAGCAGTTCTTC
cdr3_aa: CASSPARTLFLYNEQFF

v_call: TRBV29-1
d_call: -
clone_size: few
j_call: TRBJ2-5
cdr3_nt: TGCAGCGTTAGTTTCGGGGGACAAGAGACCCAGTACTTC
cdr3_aa: CSVSFGGQETQYF

v_call: TRBV27
d_call: -
clone_size: many
j_call: TRBJ1-2
cdr3_nt: TGTGCCAGCGCCGGGGGGGACTATGGCTACACCTTC
cdr3_aa: CASAGGDYGYTF

v_call: TRBV7-6
d_call: -
clone_size: -
j_call: TRBJ2-1
cdr3_nt: TGTGCCAGCAGCTTAGTGCCGGACTATTACAATGAGCAGTTCTTC
cdr3_aa: CASSLVPDYYNEQFF

v_call: TRBV7-9
d_call: -
clone_size: many
j_call: TRBJ2-5
cdr3_nt: TGTGCCAGCAGCTTGAGGGGTGGAGGGGTACAAGAGACCCAGTACTTC
cdr3_aa: CASSLRGGGVQETQYF

v_call: TRBV6-1
d_call: -
clone_size: many
j_call: TRBJ2-7
cdr3_nt: TGTGCCAGCAGTGAATATGGTGTCTACGAGCAGTACTTC
cdr3_aa: CASSEYGVYEQYF

v_call: TRBV12-5
d_call: -
clone_size: -
j_call: TRBJ2-2
cdr3_nt: TGTGCTAGTGGTTCAGGGGTCACCGGGAAGCTGTTTTTT
cdr3_aa: CASGSGVTGKLFF

v_call: TRBV2
d_call: -
clone_size: many
j_call: TRBJ1-1
cdr3_nt: TGTGCCAGCAGCACCCCCCGCCGACTCGGAGAGAGCACTGAAGCTTTCTTT
cdr3_aa: CASSTPRRLGESTEAFF

v_call: TRBV3-1
d_call: TRBD1
clone_size: -
j_call: TRBJ2-5
cdr3_nt: TGTGCCAGCAGCCTTCGGACAGGGGGCTTGGAGACCCAGTACTTC
cdr3_aa: CASSLRTGGLETQYF